The next 6 T cell receptor beta chains were all read from a single sample in a study of OX40 agonist ivuxolimab in advanced cancers. TCRdb keeps only in-frame clones here, not all; method: immunoSEQ multiplex PCR. This sample has under 75,000 clones, with around nine tenths found just once. The specimen comprised CD4+ or CD8+ T cells sorted from blood, sampled in a trial of the OX40 agonist ivuxolimab. Receptor source: an adult with an advanced solid tumor such as melanoma, head and neck, liver or kidney cancer.

With regard to this clone: The same CDR3 also results from other DNA sequences found in this sample. This chain connects TRBV28 to TRBJ2-7; 8 bases match TRBD2. The trim removed 7 bases at V and 4 bases at J, leaving 3 bases unmatched. Germline CDR1 is MDHEN and CDR2 is SYDVKM. The CDR3 is made up of 12 amino acids. The DNA of the CDR3 is TGTGCCAGCAAGCGGGGGTCGTACGAGCAGTACTTC. It encodes CASKRGSYEQYF.

A few counts support this clone. The V and J genes are TRBV9 and TRBJ2-5; TRBD1 aligns across 7 bases. The ends lost 2 bases at V and 4 bases at J; junction bases unmatched: 2. The CDR3 is made up of 13 amino acids. Germline assignment: CDR1 SGDLS and CDR2 YYNGEE. CDR3 in DNA: TGTGCCAGCAGCGTCCCAGGGGGAGAGACCCAGTACTTC. This encodes CASSVPGGETQYF. The entire variable domain, with the rest obtained from reference TRBV9 and TRBJ2-5, is as follows: DSGVTQTPKHLITATGQRVTLRCSPRSGDLSVYWYQQSLDQGLQFLIQYYNGEERAKGNILERFSAQQFPDLHSELNLSSLELGDSALYFCASSVPGGETQYFGPGTRLLVL.

This clone was detected a few times. The V gene is TRBV4-2, the J gene TRBJ1-1; D gene unclear. V lost 4 bases and J 2 bases, leaving 14 bases between the germline ends. The V gene's germline CDR1 is LGHNA and CDR2 YNFKEQ. This CDR3 is 15 amino acids long. The CDR3 loop is CASSPEGGINTEAFF. DNA for the CDR3: TGTGCCAGCAGCCCCGAGGGAGGGATTAACACTGAAGCTTTCTTT.

The rearrangement links TRBV11-3 to TRBJ2-1, with D unresolved. CDR1 is SGHNT and CDR2 is YENEEA in the germline V gene. There are 13 residues in the CDR3. V gave up 5 bases and J gave up 4 bases, with 9 bases separating them. The CDR3 spells CASSPPEYNEQFF. DNA of the CDR3: TGTGCCAGCAGCCCCCCGGAATACAATGAGCAGTTCTTC.

The rearrangement joins TRBV27 to TRBJ1-1, with a possible D match to TRBD1 (6 bases). V dropped 0 bases and J dropped 3 bases, with 11 bases sitting between them. This CDR3 spans 15 amino acids. Germline V lookup: CDR1 MNHEY, CDR2 SMNVEV (reference sequence). The CDR3 DNA is TGTGCCAGCAGTTTATCGGGAACAGGGTACACTGAAGCTTTCTTT. Translated: CASSLSGTGYTEAFF.

The table lists this clone with a count of one. The CDR3 DNA follows: TGTGCCTGGAGCGGTGAGACTAGCGACTACAATGAGCAGTTCTTC. This encodes CAWSGETSDYNEQFF. V usage is TRBV30 and J usage is TRBJ2-1, with TRBD2 identical over 8 bases. The CDR3 length is 15 residues. The germline CDR1 and CDR2 sequences are GTSNPN and SVGIG (reference sequence). Trimming at V came to 3 bases and at J to 3 bases, leaving 7 bases not matched to a gene.